A selection of T cell receptor beta chains follows, all from one sample in a study of T cells of healthy individuals. TCRdb analysed the 5' RACE reads with MiXCR anew, one entry per CDR3 protein. The sample includes about 53,000 distinct CDR3 sequences, under 15% of them seen just once. Receptor source: a human donor in good health. Both conserved end residues are part of each CDR3. Each record gives: clone size, D gene, J gene, V gene, CDR3 protein, CDR3 DNA. The D gene is left open where the match is weak. For some rows the clone size is stated as once, few or many, or as a class when expanded; others skip it.

abundance: few
d_gene: .
j_gene: TRBJ1-4
v_gene: TRBV6-6
CDR3aa: CASSYPPTRKLFF
CDR3nt: TGTGCCAGCAGTTACCCACCCACTCGAAAACTGTTTTTT

abundance: many
d_gene: .
j_gene: TRBJ1-1
v_gene: TRBV7-9
CDR3aa: CASSGGASTGLLNTEAFF
CDR3nt: TGTGCCAGCAGCGGAGGGGCGAGTACAGGGCTCCTCAACACTGAAGCTTTCTTT

abundance: .
d_gene: TRBD1
j_gene: TRBJ1-2
v_gene: TRBV20-1
CDR3aa: CSASDGRGLHGYTF
CDR3nt: TGCAGTGCTAGTGACGGCAGGGGGCTCCATGGCTACACCTTC

abundance: many
d_gene: .
j_gene: TRBJ1-2
v_gene: TRBV11-2
CDR3aa: CASSPAVSRKLTGYTF
CDR3nt: TGTGCCAGCAGCCCGGCCGTGTCGAGAAAATTGACTGGCTACACCTTC

abundance: few
d_gene: TRBD1
j_gene: TRBJ1-1
v_gene: TRBV20-1
CDR3aa: CSAGTGTTEAFF
CDR3nt: TGCAGTGCCGGGACAGGGACCACTGAAGCTTTCTTT

abundance: many
d_gene: .
j_gene: TRBJ1-1
v_gene: TRBV12-3/TRBV12-4
CDR3aa: CASSLQTLNTEAFF
CDR3nt: TGTGCCAGCAGTTTACAGACCTTGAACACTGAAGCTTTCTTT

abundance: many
d_gene: .
j_gene: TRBJ2-7
v_gene: TRBV2
CDR3aa: CASSFGAEQYF
CDR3nt: TGTGCCAGCAGTTTTGGTGCCGAGCAGTACTTC

abundance: medium-sized
d_gene: .
j_gene: TRBJ2-4
v_gene: TRBV19
CDR3aa: CASTPAGPGGNIQYF
CDR3nt: TGTGCCAGTACCCCCGCGGGACCCGGAGGAAACATTCAGTACTTC

abundance: few
d_gene: TRBD1
j_gene: TRBJ1-2
v_gene: TRBV25-1
CDR3aa: CASSLWTGSYGYTF
CDR3nt: TGTGCCAGCAGCCTCTGGACAGGGAGCTATGGCTACACCTTC

abundance: few
d_gene: TRBD1
j_gene: TRBJ2-2
v_gene: TRBV12-3/TRBV12-4
CDR3aa: CASVGDRGTGELFF
CDR3nt: TGTGCCAGCGTGGGTGACAGGGGGACCGGGGAGCTGTTTTTT

abundance: .
d_gene: .
j_gene: TRBJ1-6
v_gene: TRBV6-5
CDR3aa: CASSDYNSPLHF
CDR3nt: TGTGCCAGCAGCGATTATAATTCACCCCTCCACTTT

abundance: few
d_gene: .
j_gene: TRBJ2-6
v_gene: TRBV7-2
CDR3aa: CASSASQSGANVLTF
CDR3nt: TGTGCCAGCAGCGCCTCACAATCTGGGGCCAACGTCCTGACTTTC

abundance: many
d_gene: TRBD2
j_gene: TRBJ2-1
v_gene: TRBV29-1
CDR3aa: CSASSGRLYNEQFF
CDR3nt: TGCAGCGCATCTAGCGGGAGATTATACAATGAGCAGTTCTTC

abundance: .
d_gene: .
j_gene: TRBJ1-6
v_gene: TRBV4-2
CDR3aa: CASSQDAGKFSPLHF
CDR3nt: TGTGCCAGCAGCCAAGATGCAGGGAAGTTTTCACCCCTCCACTTT

abundance: .
d_gene: TRBD2
j_gene: TRBJ2-5
v_gene: TRBV20-1
CDR3aa: CSAMTSGERATQYF
CDR3nt: TGCAGTGCAATGACTAGCGGGGAGCGCGCGACCCAGTACTTC

abundance: many
d_gene: TRBD1
j_gene: TRBJ2-2
v_gene: TRBV19
CDR3aa: CASIQTGTGLTGELFF
CDR3nt: TGTGCCAGTATCCAAACAGGGACAGGGCTCACCGGGGAGCTGTTTTTT

abundance: few
d_gene: .
j_gene: TRBJ2-7
v_gene: TRBV7-3
CDR3aa: CASSSSGTSMEQYF
CDR3nt: TGTGCCAGCAGCTCCTCCGGGACTTCGATGGAGCAGTACTTC

abundance: few
d_gene: TRBD1
j_gene: TRBJ2-1
v_gene: TRBV20-1
CDR3aa: CSAKGQGNEQFF
CDR3nt: TGCAGTGCTAAGGGACAGGGAAATGAGCAGTTCTTC

abundance: .
d_gene: .
j_gene: TRBJ2-5
v_gene: TRBV20-1
CDR3aa: CSARDGAGDRETQYF
CDR3nt: TGCAGTGCTAGAGACGGGGCAGGGGACCGAGAGACCCAGTACTTC

abundance: .
d_gene: .
j_gene: TRBJ2-3
v_gene: TRBV29-1
CDR3aa: CSVQGSGLTGTQYF
CDR3nt: TGCAGCGTTCAAGGGTCAGGGCTTACGGGTACGCAGTATTTT

abundance: many
d_gene: .
j_gene: TRBJ2-7
v_gene: TRBV29-1
CDR3aa: CSVERDGSYEQYF
CDR3nt: TGCAGCGTTGAAAGGGACGGATCCTACGAGCAGTACTTC

abundance: medium-sized
d_gene: .
j_gene: TRBJ2-5
v_gene: TRBV29-1
CDR3aa: CSVELAGHPRETQYF
CDR3nt: TGCAGCGTTGAATTGGCAGGACACCCCAGGGAGACCCAGTACTTC

abundance: few
d_gene: TRBD2
j_gene: TRBJ2-3
v_gene: TRBV4-1
CDR3aa: CASSQGLAGGLADTQYF
CDR3nt: TGCGCCAGCAGCCAAGGCCTAGCGGGGGGGCTTGCAGATACGCAGTATTTT

abundance: .
d_gene: .
j_gene: TRBJ2-3
v_gene: TRBV6-4
CDR3aa: CASSDGAGGDTQYF
CDR3nt: TGTGCCAGCAGTGACGGGGCCGGGGGAGATACGCAGTATTTT

abundance: .
d_gene: .
j_gene: TRBJ2-1
v_gene: TRBV7-2
CDR3aa: CASSLGGSNNEQFF
CDR3nt: TGTGCCAGCAGCTTAGGGGGCTCTAACAATGAGCAGTTCTTC

abundance: .
d_gene: TRBD1
j_gene: TRBJ1-4
v_gene: TRBV9
CDR3aa: CASSVDRGGEKLFF
CDR3nt: TGTGCCAGCAGCGTCGACAGGGGAGGGGAAAAACTGTTTTTT

abundance: .
d_gene: TRBD1
j_gene: TRBJ2-7
v_gene: TRBV5-4
CDR3aa: CASSRQGPPYEQYF
CDR3nt: TGTGCCAGCAGCCGACAGGGCCCCCCCTACGAGCAGTACTTC

abundance: .
d_gene: .
j_gene: TRBJ1-5
v_gene: TRBV27
CDR3aa: CASSWGGGAGNQPQHF
CDR3nt: TGTGCCAGCAGTTGGGGCGGCGGGGCCGGCAATCAGCCCCAGCATTTT

abundance: .
d_gene: TRBD1
j_gene: TRBJ1-2
v_gene: TRBV30
CDR3aa: CAWKGQGSGYTF
CDR3nt: TGTGCCTGGAAAGGACAGGGGTCTGGCTACACCTTC

abundance: few
d_gene: .
j_gene: TRBJ2-7
v_gene: TRBV12-3/TRBV12-4
CDR3aa: CASSYVRNYEQYF
CDR3nt: TGTGCCAGCAGCTATGTCCGGAACTACGAGCAGTACTTC

abundance: .
d_gene: .
j_gene: TRBJ2-2
v_gene: TRBV4-3
CDR3aa: CASSQDPGKNTGELFF
CDR3nt: TGCGCCAGCAGCCAAGATCCGGGCAAGAACACCGGGGAGCTGTTTTTT

abundance: many
d_gene: TRBD1
j_gene: TRBJ1-5
v_gene: TRBV7-2
CDR3aa: CASTGQGLGQPQHF
CDR3nt: TGTGCCAGCACCGGACAGGGACTCGGGCAGCCCCAGCATTTT

abundance: many
d_gene: .
j_gene: TRBJ1-2
v_gene: TRBV7-2
CDR3aa: CASSAVLRSSTLDGYTF
CDR3nt: TGTGCCAGCAGCGCAGTCCTCAGGAGCTCAACCCTCGATGGCTACACCTTC

abundance: .
d_gene: .
j_gene: TRBJ1-6
v_gene: TRBV20-1
CDR3aa: CSARGAGSETPLHF
CDR3nt: TGCAGTGCTAGAGGGGCTGGGAGTGAAACACCCCTCCACTTT

abundance: many
d_gene: TRBD1
j_gene: TRBJ2-3
v_gene: TRBV11-3
CDR3aa: CASSYGTGGPDTQYF
CDR3nt: TGTGCCAGCAGCTACGGGACAGGGGGCCCAGATACGCAGTATTTT

abundance: few
d_gene: .
j_gene: TRBJ1-3
v_gene: TRBV9
CDR3aa: CASSVTGTGNTIYF
CDR3nt: TGTGCCAGCAGCGTAACAGGAACTGGAAACACCATATATTTT

abundance: many
d_gene: .
j_gene: TRBJ2-3
v_gene: TRBV20-1
CDR3aa: CSATLGVALDTQYF
CDR3nt: TGCAGTGCCACCCTAGGAGTCGCCCTCGATACGCAGTATTTT

abundance: few
d_gene: .
j_gene: TRBJ1-2
v_gene: TRBV2
CDR3aa: CATQIEDSSFYGYTF
CDR3nt: TGTGCCACCCAAATTGAGGACAGTTCTTTCTATGGCTACACCTTC

abundance: few
d_gene: .
j_gene: TRBJ2-1
v_gene: TRBV20-1
CDR3aa: CSAPGTGRKNEQFF
CDR3nt: TGCAGTGCTCCAGGGACCGGGAGAAAGAATGAGCAGTTCTTC

abundance: few
d_gene: TRBD1
j_gene: TRBJ2-7
v_gene: TRBV5-1
CDR3aa: CASSPAGGYEQYF
CDR3nt: TGCGCCAGCAGCCCGGCAGGGGGTTACGAGCAGTACTTC

abundance: many
d_gene: .
j_gene: TRBJ1-1
v_gene: TRBV20-1
CDR3aa: CSARDGAVMNTEAFF
CDR3nt: TGCAGTGCTAGAGACGGGGCCGTCATGAACACTGAAGCTTTCTTT

abundance: few
d_gene: TRBD1
j_gene: TRBJ2-2
v_gene: TRBV12-3/TRBV12-4
CDR3aa: CASSWAGGGNGELFF
CDR3nt: TGTGCCAGCAGTTGGGCAGGGGGTGGAAACGGGGAGCTGTTTTTT

abundance: many
d_gene: .
j_gene: TRBJ2-7
v_gene: TRBV18
CDR3aa: CASSPTRAYEQYF
CDR3nt: TGTGCCAGCTCACCAACAAGGGCCTACGAGCAGTACTTC

abundance: many
d_gene: .
j_gene: TRBJ1-1
v_gene: TRBV12-3/TRBV12-4
CDR3aa: CASSSRNTEAFF
CDR3nt: TGTGCCAGCAGTTCGAGGAACACTGAAGCTTTCTTT

abundance: few
d_gene: TRBD2
j_gene: TRBJ2-1
v_gene: TRBV7-2
CDR3aa: CASSEVAGAPYNEQFF
CDR3nt: TGTGCCAGCAGCGAAGTAGCGGGGGCCCCCTACAATGAGCAGTTCTTC

abundance: many
d_gene: .
j_gene: TRBJ1-6
v_gene: TRBV13
CDR3aa: CASSGTVYNSPLHF
CDR3nt: TGTGCCAGCAGTGGAACGGTCTATAATTCACCCCTCCACTTT